This TCR beta chain was identified in a study of CD8 T cells in Susac syndrome (dated by TCRdb to the late 2010s). In the study overall: Repertoire sequencing was used to test whether CD8+ T cell activation and differentiation in Susac syndrome was antigen driven.

RNA was extracted with the RNeasy kit and about 0.5 to 1 ug was reverse transcribed using random hexamers. The immunoSEQ multiplex PCR assay, which covers 54 Vbeta and 13 Jbeta segments, was used to amplify TCR beta CDR3 regions. PCR amplification bias was corrected using a synthetic template baseline for primer optimization and computational correction. The original methods were these. Reads were annotated to V, D and J genes according to IMGT and were analyzed with immunoSEQ Analyzer, with only productive sequences retained. Clonality was computed as one minus Shannon entropy normalized by log2 of the number of productive unique sequences. For each patient and control, public and private clones were evaluated within the 100 most prevalent clones. Susac-specific clones were defined as absent from healthy and MS cohorts, about 1,100 published viral clones and other ImmuneACCESS disease sequences. TCRdb's own reprocessing of the public reads used fastp at Q25 and MiXCR and kept productive beta chains. Rows with one shared CDR3 protein collapse into an entry with the most common genes and DNA. The V and J calls and clone size come from TCRdb's table, not from the authors' own analysis. Counted in this sample were a few hundred thousand distinct CDR3 sequences; just under 95% of them appeared once. The top ten clones comprise approximately 0.08% of the sample.

The paper's findings and limits, for the study overall: The study acknowledged that relatively few individuals were included in the TCR sequencing and HLA analysis.

V gives up 3 bases and J gives up 5 bases, and the segment between their germline ends measures 8 bases. The CDR3 has 13 amino acids, counting the end cysteine and phenylalanine. Kept here is only the CDR3 DNA, which spans 39 bases and is read in frame from base 1. Peripheral blood CD8+ and CD4+ T cells from healthy donors, Susac syndrome patients and multiple sclerosis patients were profiled by high-throughput TCR beta sequencing. Treatment-naive patients with stable or active relapsing-remitting disease fulfilling revised McDonald criteria were used as multiple sclerosis controls. Bulk CD8+ and CD4+ T cells were purified magnetically by negative isolation, whereas CD8+ TEMRA cells were enriched by FACS. Blood was collected in EDTA tubes and processed within 24 hours, with PBMCs isolated through density gradient centrifugation. PBMCs destined for TCR sequencing were cryopreserved in liquid nitrogen and later thawed in a 37 °C water bath. The sorted or isolated CD4+, CD8+ and CD8+ TEMRA cells reached a purity of at least 90%.

Notes on this clonotype: The clone's antigen remains unknown. No clone much larger than this one lies a single base away; base qualities are absent.

The chain was built from TRBV12-3 or TRBV12-4 and TRBJ1-5; the D gene is unclear. Sequencing was carried out using CD4+ T cells from PBMCs. The source of this sequence is a human donor with multiple sclerosis. The DNA sequence is as follows: TGTGCCAGCAGTTTGGCAGAGGATCAGCCCCAGCATTTT. It codes for CASSLAEDQPQHF.